This T cell receptor (beta chain) comes out of a study of blood T cell repertoires in COVID-19. Study-wide background: Samples taken during acute and convalescent COVID-19 were collected in the United States, Italy and Spain. Sources were T cells, B-cell-depleted T cells, or PBMCs; the material itself was cDNA or gDNA.

The authors' processing: Counts of nucleated cells, estimated from reference gene primer amplification, were obtained. The method was immunoSEQ multiplex PCR; TCRdb's version includes in-frame clones alone and lacks a portion of them. Clone size and V and J calls were adopted from that table, with D and trimming inferred from the DNA. This sample carries about 670,000 clones, about 87% of them seen once, and the ten largest clones take roughly 0.26%. Germline V gene data show CDR1 as MNHEY and CDR2 as SVGEGT. The J segment lost 6 bases and the V segment lost 2 bases, leaving 7 bases of the junction unmatched. The CDR3 loop spans 16 amino acids.

The sequence came from a woman under 30 with acute or convalescent COVID-19. The sequencing input was peripheral blood. The V call is TRBV6-2 or TRBV6-3, the J call TRBJ1-6, with TRBD1 identical over 7 bases. CDR3 sequence (DNA): TGTGCCAGCAGTTACCGGGCGGACAGGAGTAATTCACCCCTCCACTTT. Translating gives CASSYRADRSNSPLHF.